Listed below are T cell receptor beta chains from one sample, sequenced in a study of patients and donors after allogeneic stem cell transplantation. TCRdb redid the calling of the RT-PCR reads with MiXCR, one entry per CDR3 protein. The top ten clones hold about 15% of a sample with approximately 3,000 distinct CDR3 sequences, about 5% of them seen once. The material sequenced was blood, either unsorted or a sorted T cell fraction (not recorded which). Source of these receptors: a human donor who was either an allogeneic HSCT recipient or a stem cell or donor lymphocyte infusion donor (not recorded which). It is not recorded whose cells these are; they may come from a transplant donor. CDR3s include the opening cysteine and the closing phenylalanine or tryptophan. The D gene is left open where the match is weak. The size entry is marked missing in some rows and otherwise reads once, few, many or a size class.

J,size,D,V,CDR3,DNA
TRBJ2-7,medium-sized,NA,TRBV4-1,CASSWGKGTYEQYF,TGCGCCAGCAGCTGGGGTAAAGGGACCTACGAGCAGTACTTC
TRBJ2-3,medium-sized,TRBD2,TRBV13,CASSRTSGGGTDTQYF,TGTGCCAGCAGCCGGACTAGCGGAGGAGGCACAGATACGCAGTATTTT
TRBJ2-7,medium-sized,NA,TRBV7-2,CASSLFGPNYEQYF,TGTGCCAGCAGCTTATTCGGTCCCAACTACGAGCAGTACTTC
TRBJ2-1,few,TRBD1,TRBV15,CATSRGQGSSYNEQFF,TGTGCCACCAGCCGAGGACAGGGGAGCTCCTACAATGAGCAGTTCTTC
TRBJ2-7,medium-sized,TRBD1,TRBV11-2,CASSPILRQGAYEQYF,TGTGCCAGCAGCCCGATCCTTAGACAGGGCGCCTACGAGCAGTACTTC
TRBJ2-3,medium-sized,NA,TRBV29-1,CSVYTGSDTQYF,TGCAGCGTTTATACAGGGTCAGATACGCAGTATTTT
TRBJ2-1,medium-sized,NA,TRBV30,CAWSRRNEQFF,TGTGCCTGGAGTCGCCGGAATGAGCAGTTCTTC
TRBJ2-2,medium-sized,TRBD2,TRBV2,CASRHTSGPTGELFF,TGTGCCAGCAGACACACTAGCGGTCCCACCGGGGAGCTGTTTTTT
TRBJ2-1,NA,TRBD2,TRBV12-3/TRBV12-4,CASRTRLDSGSGNNEQFF,TGTGCCAGCAGAACTCGGTTAGATAGCGGGAGTGGAAACAATGAGCAGTTCTTC
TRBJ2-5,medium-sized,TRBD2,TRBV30,CAWSVLLAGAGETQYF,TGTGCCTGGAGTGTACTACTAGCGGGAGCTGGAGAGACCCAGTACTTC
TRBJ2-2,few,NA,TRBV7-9,CASSPTRGDTGELFF,TGTGCCAGCAGCCCGACCCGGGGCGACACCGGGGAGCTGTTTTTT
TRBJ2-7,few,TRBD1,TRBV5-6,CASSLVGTGIYEQYF,TGTGCCAGCAGCTTGGTTGGGACAGGGATCTACGAGCAGTACTTC
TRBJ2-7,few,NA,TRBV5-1,CASSLASGRPYEQYF,TGCGCCAGCAGCTTGGCCAGCGGGCGGCCCTACGAGCAGTACTTC
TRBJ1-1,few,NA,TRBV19,CASSMVNTEAFF,TGTGCCAGTAGTATGGTGAACACTGAAGCTTTCTTT
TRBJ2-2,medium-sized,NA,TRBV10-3,CAGGAPNTGELFF,TGTGCCGGGGGGGCCCCTAACACCGGGGAGCTGTTTTTT
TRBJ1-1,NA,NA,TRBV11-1,CASSDFRETEAFF,TGTGCCAGCAGCGACTTTAGAGAAACTGAAGCTTTCTTT
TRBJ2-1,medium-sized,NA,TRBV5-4,CASSGAASYNEQFF,TGTGCCAGCAGCGGGGCGGCCTCCTACAATGAGCAGTTCTTC
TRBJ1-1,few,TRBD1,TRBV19,CASSPQGGFGTEAFF,TGTGCCAGTAGTCCACAGGGGGGGTTCGGCACTGAAGCTTTCTTT
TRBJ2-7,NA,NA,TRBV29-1,CSVPPLYEQYF,TGCAGCGTCCCCCCGCTCTACGAGCAGTACTTC
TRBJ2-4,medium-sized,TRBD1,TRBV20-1,CSAPDRGLKNIQYF,TGCAGTGCACCTGACAGGGGGCTAAAAAACATTCAGTACTTC
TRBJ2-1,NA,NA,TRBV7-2,CASSPWTGREQFF,TGTGCCAGCAGCCCCTGGACGGGGAGGGAGCAGTTCTTC
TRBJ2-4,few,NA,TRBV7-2,CASSLGWGGNIQYF,TGTGCCAGCAGCTTAGGATGGGGTGGAAACATTCAGTACTTC
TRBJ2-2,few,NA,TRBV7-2,CASSLYGADGELFF,TGTGCCAGCAGCTTATATGGGGCGGACGGGGAGCTGTTTTTT
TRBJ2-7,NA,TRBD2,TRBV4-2,CASSLTSVGEQYF,TGTGCCAGCAGCCTTACTAGCGTTGGAGAGCAGTACTTC
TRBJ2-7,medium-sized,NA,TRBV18,CASSPPPPVHEQYF,TGTGCCAGCTCACCACCGCCCCCGGTCCACGAGCAGTACTTC
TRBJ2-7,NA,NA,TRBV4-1,CASSQGRDSGSEQYF,TGCGCCAGCAGCCAAGGGCGTGACAGCGGTTCCGAGCAGTACTTC
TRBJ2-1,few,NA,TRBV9,CASSVGGSLYNEQFF,TGTGCCAGCAGCGTAGGAGGCTCCCTATACAATGAGCAGTTCTTC
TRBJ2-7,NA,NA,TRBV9,CASSLSLGAAYEQYF,TGTGCCAGCAGCCTTTCCTTGGGGGCGGCCTACGAGCAGTACTTC
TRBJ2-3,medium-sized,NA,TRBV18,CASSPSNLASTDTQYF,TGTGCCAGCTCACCCTCAAACCTAGCCAGCACAGATACGCAGTATTTT
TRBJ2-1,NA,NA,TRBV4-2,CASSQEGGASGYNEQFF,TGTGCCAGCAGCCAAGAGGGGGGGGCTAGCGGTTACAATGAGCAGTTCTTC
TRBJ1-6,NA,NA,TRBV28,CASSDSENNSPLHF,TGTGCCAGCAGTGACAGCGAAAATAATTCACCCCTCCACTTT
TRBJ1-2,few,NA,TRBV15,CATGTGRQLAHTF,TGTGCCACCGGAACGGGGCGACAATTGGCCCACACCTTC
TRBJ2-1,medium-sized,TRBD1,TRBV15,CATSDQGARGDEQFF,TGTGCCACCAGCGACCAGGGGGCCCGCGGGGATGAGCAGTTCTTC
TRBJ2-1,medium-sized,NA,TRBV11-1,CASSSRGKQFF,TGTGCCAGCAGCTCCAGGGGTAAGCAGTTCTTC
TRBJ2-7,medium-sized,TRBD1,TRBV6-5,CASSYSARQGRSEQYF,TGTGCCAGCAGTTACTCGGCCCGACAGGGGCGCAGTGAGCAGTACTTC
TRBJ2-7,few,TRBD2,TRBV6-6,CASSGSYEQYF,TGTGCCAGTAGCGGGAGCTACGAGCAGTACTTC
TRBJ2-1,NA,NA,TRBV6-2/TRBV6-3,CASSYSWGAGYNEQFF,TGTGCCAGCAGTTACTCGTGGGGAGCGGGTTACAATGAGCAGTTCTTC
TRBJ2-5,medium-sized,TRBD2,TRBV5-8,CASSSGLAALQETQYF,TGTGCCAGCAGCTCTGGACTAGCGGCGCTTCAAGAGACCCAGTACTTC
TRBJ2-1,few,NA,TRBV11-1,CASSLGLAPPSEQFF,TGTGCCAGCAGCTTAGGCCTAGCCCCCCCGAGTGAGCAGTTCTTC
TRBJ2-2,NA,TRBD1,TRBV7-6,CASSPTGTGGTGELFF,TGTGCCAGCAGCCCAACCGGGACAGGGGGAACCGGGGAGCTGTTTTTT
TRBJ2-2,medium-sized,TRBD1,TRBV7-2,CASSLGQGPGELFF,TGTGCCAGCAGCTTAGGACAGGGACCCGGGGAGCTGTTTTTT
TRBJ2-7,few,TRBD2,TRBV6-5,CASSYSTSGAYEQYF,TGTGCCAGCAGTTACTCGACTAGCGGGGCCTACGAGCAGTACTTC
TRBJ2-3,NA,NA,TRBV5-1,CASRGESQYF,TGCGCCAGCAGGGGCGAGTCGCAGTATTTT
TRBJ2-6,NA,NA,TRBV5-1,CASSSQGSGANVLTF,TGCGCCAGCAGCTCACAGGGTTCTGGGGCCAACGTCCTGACTTTC
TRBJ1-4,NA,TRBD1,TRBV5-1,CASSYGGTATNEKLFF,TGCGCCAGCAGCTACGGAGGGACAGCAACTAATGAAAAACTGTTTTTT
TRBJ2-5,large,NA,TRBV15,CATSRRKETQYF,TGTGCCACCAGCAGAAGGAAAGAGACCCAGTACTTC
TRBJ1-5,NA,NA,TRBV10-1,CASSESGDGQPQHF,TGCGCCAGCAGTGAATCAGGGGACGGGCAGCCCCAGCATTTT
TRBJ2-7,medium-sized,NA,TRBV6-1,CASSESLAAYEQYF,TGTGCCAGCAGTGAGAGTCTAGCTGCCTACGAGCAGTACTTC
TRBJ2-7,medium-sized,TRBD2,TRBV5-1,CASSFGGTASGFYEQYF,TGCGCCAGCAGCTTTGGTGGCACGGCTAGCGGTTTCTACGAGCAGTACTTC
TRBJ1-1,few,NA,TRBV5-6,CASSGAARKAFF,TGTGCCAGCAGCGGGGCGGCACGAAAAGCTTTCTTT
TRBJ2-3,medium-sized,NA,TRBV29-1,CSVGLTTLGDTQYF,TGCAGCGTTGGCCTCACGACTCTGGGGGATACGCAGTATTTT
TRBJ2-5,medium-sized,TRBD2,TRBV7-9,CASSRSTGGETQYF,TGTGCCAGCAGCCGAAGTACGGGAGGGGAGACCCAGTACTTC
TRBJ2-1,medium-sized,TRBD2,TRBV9,CASSEGLAGARSYNEQFF,TGTGCCAGCAGCGAAGGACTAGCGGGAGCTCGCTCCTACAATGAGCAGTTCTTC
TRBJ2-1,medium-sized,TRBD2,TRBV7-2,CASSPMVGGLIEQFF,TGTGCCAGCAGCCCAATGGTGGGAGGGCTTATTGAGCAGTTCTTC
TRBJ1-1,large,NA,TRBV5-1,CASSVDPGGTEAFF,TGCGCCAGCAGCGTAGACCCTGGGGGCACTGAAGCTTTCTTT